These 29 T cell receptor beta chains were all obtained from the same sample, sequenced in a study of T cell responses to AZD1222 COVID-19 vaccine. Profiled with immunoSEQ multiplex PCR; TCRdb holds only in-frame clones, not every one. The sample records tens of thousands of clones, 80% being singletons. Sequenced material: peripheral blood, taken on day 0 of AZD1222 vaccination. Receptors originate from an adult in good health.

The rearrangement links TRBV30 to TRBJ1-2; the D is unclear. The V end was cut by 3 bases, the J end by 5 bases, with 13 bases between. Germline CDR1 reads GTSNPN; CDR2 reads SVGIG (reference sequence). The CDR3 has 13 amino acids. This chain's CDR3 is CAWRATKGYGYTF. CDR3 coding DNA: TGTGCCTGGAGGGCCACTAAGGGTTATGGCTACACCTTC.

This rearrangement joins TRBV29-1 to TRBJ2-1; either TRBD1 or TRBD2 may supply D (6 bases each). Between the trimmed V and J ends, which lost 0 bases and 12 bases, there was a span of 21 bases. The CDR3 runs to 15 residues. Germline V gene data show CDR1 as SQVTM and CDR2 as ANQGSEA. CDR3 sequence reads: CSVEDSSGAVDGQFF. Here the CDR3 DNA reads TGCAGCGTTGAAGATTCATCGGGGGCGGTTGACGGGCAGTTCTTC.

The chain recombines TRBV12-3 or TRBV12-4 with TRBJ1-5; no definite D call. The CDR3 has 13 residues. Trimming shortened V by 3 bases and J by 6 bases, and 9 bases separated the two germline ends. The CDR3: CASSFSDGQPQHF. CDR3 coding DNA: TGTGCCAGCAGTTTCTCTGATGGTCAGCCCCAGCATTTT.

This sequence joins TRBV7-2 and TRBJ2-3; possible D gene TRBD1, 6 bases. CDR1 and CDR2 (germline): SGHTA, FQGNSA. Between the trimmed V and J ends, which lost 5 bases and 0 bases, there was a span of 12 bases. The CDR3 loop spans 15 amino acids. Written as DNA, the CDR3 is TGTGCCAGCAGCCCCCGGACAGCTAGCACAGATACGCAGTATTTT. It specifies CASSPRTASTDTQYF.

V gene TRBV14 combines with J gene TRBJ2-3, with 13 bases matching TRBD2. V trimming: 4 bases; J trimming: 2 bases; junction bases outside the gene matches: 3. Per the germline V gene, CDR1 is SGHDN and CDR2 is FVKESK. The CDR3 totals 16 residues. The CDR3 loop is CASSLGLAGDTDTQYF. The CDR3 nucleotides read TGTGCCAGCAGCCTCGGACTAGCGGGGGACACAGATACGCAGTATTTT.

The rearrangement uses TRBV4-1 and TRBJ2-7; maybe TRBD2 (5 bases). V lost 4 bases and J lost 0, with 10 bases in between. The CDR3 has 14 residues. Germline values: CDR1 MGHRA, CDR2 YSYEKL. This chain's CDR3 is CASSPLRGSYEQYF. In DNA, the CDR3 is TGCGCCAGCAGCCCCCTTCGGGGCTCCTACGAGCAGTACTTC.

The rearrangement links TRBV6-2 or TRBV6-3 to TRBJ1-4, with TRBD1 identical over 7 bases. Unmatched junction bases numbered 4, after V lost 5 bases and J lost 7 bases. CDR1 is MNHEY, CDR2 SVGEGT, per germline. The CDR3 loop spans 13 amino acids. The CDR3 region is CASSHGTAEKLFF. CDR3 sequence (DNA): TGTGCCAGCAGTCATGGGACAGCTGAAAAACTGTTTTTT.

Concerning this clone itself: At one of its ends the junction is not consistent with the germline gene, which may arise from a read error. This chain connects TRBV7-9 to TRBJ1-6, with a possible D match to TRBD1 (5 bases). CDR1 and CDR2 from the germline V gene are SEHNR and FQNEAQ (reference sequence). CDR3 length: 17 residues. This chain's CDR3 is CTSSLASRGGPHSPLHF. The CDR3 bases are TGTACCAGCAGCTTAGCGTCGCGGGGCGGCCCCCATTCACCCCTCCACTTT.

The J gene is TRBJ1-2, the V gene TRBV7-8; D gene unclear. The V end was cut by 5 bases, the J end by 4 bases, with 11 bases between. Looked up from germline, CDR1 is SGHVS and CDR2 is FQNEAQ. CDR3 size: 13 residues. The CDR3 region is CASSPGSIYGYTF. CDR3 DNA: TGTGCCAGCAGCCCAGGCAGCATCTATGGCTACACCTTC.

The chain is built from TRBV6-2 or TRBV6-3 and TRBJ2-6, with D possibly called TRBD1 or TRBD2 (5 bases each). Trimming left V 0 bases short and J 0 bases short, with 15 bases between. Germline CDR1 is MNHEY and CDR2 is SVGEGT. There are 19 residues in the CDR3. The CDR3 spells CASSYSGIEGTSGANVLTF. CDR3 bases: TGTGCCAGCAGTTACTCGGGTATTGAGGGGACCTCTGGGGCCAACGTCCTGACTTTC.

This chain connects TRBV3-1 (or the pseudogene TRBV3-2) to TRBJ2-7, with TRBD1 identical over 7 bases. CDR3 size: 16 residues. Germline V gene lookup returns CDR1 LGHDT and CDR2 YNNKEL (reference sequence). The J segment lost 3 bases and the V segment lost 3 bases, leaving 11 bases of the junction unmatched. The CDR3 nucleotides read TGTGCCAGCAGCCAGGGTTCCTGGACAGGTATCTACGAGCAGTACTTC. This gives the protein CASSQGSWTGIYEQYF.

The CDR3 DNA sequence: TGCGCCAGCAGCTTGGGCGAGGGTCGCAATCAGCCCCAGCATTTT. Amino acid sequence: CASSLGEGRNQPQHF. The J gene is TRBJ1-5, the V gene TRBV5-1, with D uncertain. Trimming took off 0 bases at V and 2 bases at J, with 9 bases between the two ends. Germline V gives CDR1 SGHRS, CDR2 YFSETQ. The CDR3 runs to 15 residues.

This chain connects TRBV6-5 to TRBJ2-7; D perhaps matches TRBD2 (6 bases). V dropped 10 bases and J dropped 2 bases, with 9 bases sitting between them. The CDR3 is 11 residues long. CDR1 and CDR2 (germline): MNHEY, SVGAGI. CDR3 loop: CATIAAYEQYF. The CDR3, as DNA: TGTGCCACCATAGCGGCCTACGAGCAGTACTTC.

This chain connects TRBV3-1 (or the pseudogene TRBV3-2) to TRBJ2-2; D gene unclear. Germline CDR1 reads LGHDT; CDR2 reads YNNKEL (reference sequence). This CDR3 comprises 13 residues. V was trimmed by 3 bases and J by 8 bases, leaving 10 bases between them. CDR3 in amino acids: CASSQTVRGELFF. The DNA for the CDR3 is TGTGCCAGCAGCCAGACTGTCAGAGGGGAGCTGTTTTTT.

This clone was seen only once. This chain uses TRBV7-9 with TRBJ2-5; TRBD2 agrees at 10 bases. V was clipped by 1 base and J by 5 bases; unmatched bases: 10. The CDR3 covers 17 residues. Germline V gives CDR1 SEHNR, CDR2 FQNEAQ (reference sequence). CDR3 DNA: TGTGCCAGCAGCTTAGGTGGGATCGAACTAGCGGGGGAGACCCAGTACTTC. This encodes CASSLGGIELAGETQYF.

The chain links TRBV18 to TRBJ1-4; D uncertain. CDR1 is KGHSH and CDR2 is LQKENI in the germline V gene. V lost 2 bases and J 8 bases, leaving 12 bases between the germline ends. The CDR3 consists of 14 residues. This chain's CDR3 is CASSPVGASEKLFF. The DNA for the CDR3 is TGTGCCAGCTCACCAGTGGGAGCTAGCGAAAAACTGTTTTTT.

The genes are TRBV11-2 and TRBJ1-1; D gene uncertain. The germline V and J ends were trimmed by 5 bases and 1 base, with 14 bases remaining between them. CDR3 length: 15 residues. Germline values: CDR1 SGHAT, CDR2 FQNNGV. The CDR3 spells CASSDGYLRNTEAFF. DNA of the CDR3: TGTGCCAGCAGCGACGGCTATTTGAGGAACACTGAAGCTTTCTTT.

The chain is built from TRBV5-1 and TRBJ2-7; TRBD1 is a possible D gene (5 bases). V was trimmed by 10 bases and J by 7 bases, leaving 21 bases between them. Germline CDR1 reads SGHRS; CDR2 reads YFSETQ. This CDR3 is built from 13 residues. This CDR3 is CAQATDRIGEQYF. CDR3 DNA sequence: TGCGCCCAAGCCACTGACAGAATTGGGGAGCAGTACTTC.

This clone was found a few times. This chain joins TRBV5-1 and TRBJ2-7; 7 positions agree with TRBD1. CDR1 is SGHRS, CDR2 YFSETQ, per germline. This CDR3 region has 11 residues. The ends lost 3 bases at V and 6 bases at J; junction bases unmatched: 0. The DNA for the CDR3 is TGCGCCAGCAGCTGGGACAGCGAGCAGTACTTC. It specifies CASSWDSEQYF.

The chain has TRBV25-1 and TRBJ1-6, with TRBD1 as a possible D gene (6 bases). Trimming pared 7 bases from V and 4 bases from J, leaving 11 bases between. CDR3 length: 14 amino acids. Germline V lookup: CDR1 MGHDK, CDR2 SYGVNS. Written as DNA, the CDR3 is TGTGCCAGCACACAGGGCTATTATAATTCACCCCTCCACTTT. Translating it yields CASTQGYYNSPLHF.

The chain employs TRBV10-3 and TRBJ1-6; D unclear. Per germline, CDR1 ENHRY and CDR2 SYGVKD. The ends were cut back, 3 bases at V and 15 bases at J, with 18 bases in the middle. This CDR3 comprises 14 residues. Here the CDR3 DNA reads TGTGCCATCAGTGAAGGGCGGAGAAATGTGGACCTCCACTTT. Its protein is CAISEGRRNVDLHF.

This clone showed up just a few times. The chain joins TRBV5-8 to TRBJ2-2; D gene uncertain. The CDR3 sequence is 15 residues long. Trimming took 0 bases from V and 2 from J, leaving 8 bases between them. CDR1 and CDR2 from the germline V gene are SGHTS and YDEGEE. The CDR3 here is CASSLAGGNTGELFF. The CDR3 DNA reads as TGTGCCAGCAGCTTGGCCGGTGGAAACACCGGGGAGCTGTTTTTT.

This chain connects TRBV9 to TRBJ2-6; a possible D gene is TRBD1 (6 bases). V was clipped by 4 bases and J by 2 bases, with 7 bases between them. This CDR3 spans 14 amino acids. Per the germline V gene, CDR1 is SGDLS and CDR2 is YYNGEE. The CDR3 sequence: CASSNRAGANVLTF. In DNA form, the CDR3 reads TGTGCCAGCAGCAACAGGGCTGGGGCCAACGTCCTGACTTTC.

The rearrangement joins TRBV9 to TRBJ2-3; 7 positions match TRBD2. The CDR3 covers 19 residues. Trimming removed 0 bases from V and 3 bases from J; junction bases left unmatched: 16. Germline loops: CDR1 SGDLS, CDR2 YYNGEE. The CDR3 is CASSVGQGLGLGGTDTQYF. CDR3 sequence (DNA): TGTGCCAGCAGCGTAGGACAAGGACTAGGTCTCGGAGGTACAGATACGCAGTATTTT.

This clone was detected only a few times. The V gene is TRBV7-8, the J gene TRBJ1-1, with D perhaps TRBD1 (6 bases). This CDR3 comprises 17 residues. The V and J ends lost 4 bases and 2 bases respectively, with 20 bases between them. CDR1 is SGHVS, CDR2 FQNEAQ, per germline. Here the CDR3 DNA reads TGTGCCAGCAGCTCCCCCCTACTTAACAGGGAAAACACTGAAGCTTTCTTT. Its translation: CASSSPLLNRENTEAFF.

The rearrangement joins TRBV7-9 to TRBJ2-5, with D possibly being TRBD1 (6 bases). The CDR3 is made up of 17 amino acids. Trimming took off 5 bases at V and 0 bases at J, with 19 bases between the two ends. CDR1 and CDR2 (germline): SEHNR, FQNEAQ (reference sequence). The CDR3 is CASSANRDIIYQETQYF. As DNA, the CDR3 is TGTGCCAGCAGCGCAAATCGGGACATTATATACCAAGAGACCCAGTACTTC.

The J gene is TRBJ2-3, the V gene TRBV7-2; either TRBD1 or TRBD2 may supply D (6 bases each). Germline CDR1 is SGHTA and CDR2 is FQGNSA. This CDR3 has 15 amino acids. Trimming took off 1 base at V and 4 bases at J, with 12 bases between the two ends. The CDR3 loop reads CASSLGGAGADTQYF. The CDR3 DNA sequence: TGTGCCAGCAGCTTAGGGGGGGCCGGGGCAGATACGCAGTATTTT.

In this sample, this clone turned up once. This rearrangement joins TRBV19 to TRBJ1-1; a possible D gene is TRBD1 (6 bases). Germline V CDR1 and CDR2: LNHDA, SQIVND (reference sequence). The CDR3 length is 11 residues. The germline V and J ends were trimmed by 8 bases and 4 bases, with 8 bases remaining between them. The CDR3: CASQGGTEAFF. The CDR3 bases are TGTGCCAGTCAAGGGGGCACTGAAGCTTTCTTT. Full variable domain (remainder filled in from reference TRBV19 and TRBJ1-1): DGGITQSPKYLFRKEGQNVTLSCEQNLNHDAMYWYRQDPGQGLRLIYYSQIVNDFQKGDIAEGYSVSREKKESFPLTVTSAQKNPTAFYLCASQGGTEAFFGQGTRLTVV.

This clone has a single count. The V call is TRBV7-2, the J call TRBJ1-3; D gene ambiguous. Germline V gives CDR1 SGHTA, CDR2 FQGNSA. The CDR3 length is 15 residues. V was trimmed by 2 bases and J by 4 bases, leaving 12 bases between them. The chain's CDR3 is CASSLSGWGGNTIYF. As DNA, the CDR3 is TGTGCCAGCAGCTTAAGCGGGTGGGGAGGAAACACCATATATTTT.